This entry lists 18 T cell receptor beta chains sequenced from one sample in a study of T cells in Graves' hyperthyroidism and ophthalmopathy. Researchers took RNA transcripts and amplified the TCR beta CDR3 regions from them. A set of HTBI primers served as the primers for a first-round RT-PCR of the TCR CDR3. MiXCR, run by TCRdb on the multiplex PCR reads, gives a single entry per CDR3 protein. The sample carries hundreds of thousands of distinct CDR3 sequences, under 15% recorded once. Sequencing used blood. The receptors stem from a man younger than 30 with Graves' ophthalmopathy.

The chain's CDR3 is CASGGEGEQFF. The CDR3 region has the DNA TGTGCCAGCGGAGGGGAGGGTGAGCAGTTCTTC. This chain uses TRBV6-1 with TRBJ2-1; 7 nucleotides match TRBD2. Unmatched junction bases numbered 4, after V lost 8 bases and J lost 9 bases. In germline, CDR1 is MNHNS, CDR2 SASEGT. The CDR3 contains 11 residues.

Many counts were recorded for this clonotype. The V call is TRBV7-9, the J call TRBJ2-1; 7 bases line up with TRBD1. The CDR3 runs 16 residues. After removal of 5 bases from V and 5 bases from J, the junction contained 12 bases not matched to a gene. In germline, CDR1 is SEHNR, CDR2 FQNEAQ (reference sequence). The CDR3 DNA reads TGTGCCAGCAGCCTCTATGTGACAGGGATGGACAATGAGCAGTTCTTC. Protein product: CASSLYVTGMDNEQFF.

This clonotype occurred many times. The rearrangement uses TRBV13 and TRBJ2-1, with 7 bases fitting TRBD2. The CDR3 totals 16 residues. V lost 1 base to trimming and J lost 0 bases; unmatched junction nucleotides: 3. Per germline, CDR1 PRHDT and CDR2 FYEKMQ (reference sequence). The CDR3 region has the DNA TGTGCCAGCAGCTTAGCAGCGGGATCCTCCTACAATGAGCAGTTCTTC. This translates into CASSLAAGSSYNEQFF.

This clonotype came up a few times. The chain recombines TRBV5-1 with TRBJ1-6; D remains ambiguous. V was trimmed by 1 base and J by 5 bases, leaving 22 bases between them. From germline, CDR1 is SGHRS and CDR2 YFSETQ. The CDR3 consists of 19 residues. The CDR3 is CASSLRGSISAPDNSPLHF. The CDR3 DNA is TGCGCCAGCAGCTTGCGGGGTTCGATCTCGGCACCCGATAATTCACCCCTCCACTTT.

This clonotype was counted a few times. CDR3 loop: CSARIGGNETQYF. In DNA, the CDR3 is TGCAGTGCGAGGATCGGAGGGAACGAGACCCAGTACTTC. The gene calls are TRBV20-1 and TRBJ2-5; D possibly corresponds to TRBD2 (6 bases). V was shortened by 6 bases and J by 5 bases, with 16 bases between the two germline ends. This CDR3 comprises 13 residues. Germline V gives CDR1 DFQATT, CDR2 SNEGSKA (reference sequence).

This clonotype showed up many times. This chain's CDR3 is CASSLSGGHEQYF. The CDR3 nucleotides are TGTGCCAGCAGTTTATCGGGGGGCCACGAGCAGTACTTC. The J gene is TRBJ2-7, the V gene TRBV27; tentatively, D is TRBD1 or TRBD2 (6 bases each). Trimming cost V 0 bases and J 5 bases, with 8 bases left between them. The CDR3 is made up of 13 amino acids. Per the germline V gene, CDR1 is MNHEY and CDR2 is SMNVEV (reference sequence).

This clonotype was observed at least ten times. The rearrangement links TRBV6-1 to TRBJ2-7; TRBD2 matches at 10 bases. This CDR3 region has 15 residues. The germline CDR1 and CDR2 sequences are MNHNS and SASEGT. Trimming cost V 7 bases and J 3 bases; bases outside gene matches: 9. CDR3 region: CASNPSGSGGYEQYF. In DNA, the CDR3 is TGTGCCAGCAACCCTAGCGGGAGTGGAGGCTACGAGCAGTACTTC.

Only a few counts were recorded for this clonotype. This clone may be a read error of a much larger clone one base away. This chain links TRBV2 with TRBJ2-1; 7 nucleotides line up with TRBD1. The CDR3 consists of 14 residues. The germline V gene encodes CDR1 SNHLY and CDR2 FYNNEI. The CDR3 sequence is CAGSEGGARNEQFF. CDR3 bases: TGTGCCGGCAGTGAAGGGGGCGCGCGGAATGAGCAGTTCTTC.

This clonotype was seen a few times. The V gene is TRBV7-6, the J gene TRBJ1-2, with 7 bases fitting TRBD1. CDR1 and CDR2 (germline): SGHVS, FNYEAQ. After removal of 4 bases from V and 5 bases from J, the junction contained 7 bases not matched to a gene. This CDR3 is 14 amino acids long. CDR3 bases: TGTGCCAGCAGCTCTGGGACAGACAATTATGGCTACACCTTC. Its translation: CASSSGTDNYGYTF.

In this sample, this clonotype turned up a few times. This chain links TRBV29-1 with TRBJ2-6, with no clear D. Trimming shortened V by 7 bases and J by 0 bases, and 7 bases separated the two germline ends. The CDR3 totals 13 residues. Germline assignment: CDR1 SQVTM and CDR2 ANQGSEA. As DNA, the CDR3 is TGCAGCGCGAGAATCTCTGGGGCCAACGTCCTGACTTTC. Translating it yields CSARISGANVLTF.

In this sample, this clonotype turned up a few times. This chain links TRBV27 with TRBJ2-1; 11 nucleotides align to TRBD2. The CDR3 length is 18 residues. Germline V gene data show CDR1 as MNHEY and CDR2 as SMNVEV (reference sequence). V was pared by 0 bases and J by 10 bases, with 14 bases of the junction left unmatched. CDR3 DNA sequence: TGTGCCAGCAGTTTATCGCCCCCTCTAGCGGGGGGTTTTTACGAGCAGTTCTTC. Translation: CASSLSPPLAGGFYEQFF.

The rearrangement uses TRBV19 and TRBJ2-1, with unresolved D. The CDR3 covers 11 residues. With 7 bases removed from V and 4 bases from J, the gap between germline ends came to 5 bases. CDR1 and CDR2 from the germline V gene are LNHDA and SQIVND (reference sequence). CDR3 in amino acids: CASMGYNEQFF. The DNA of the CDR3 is TGTGCCAGTATGGGGTACAATGAGCAGTTCTTC.

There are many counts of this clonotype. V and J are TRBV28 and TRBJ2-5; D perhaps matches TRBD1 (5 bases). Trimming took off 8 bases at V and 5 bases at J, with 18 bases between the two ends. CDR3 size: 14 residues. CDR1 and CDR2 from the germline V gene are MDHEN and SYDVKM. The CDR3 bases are TGTGCCAGCGGTAGGGCAGGGAAGTGGGAGACCCAGTACTTC. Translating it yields CASGRAGKWETQYF.

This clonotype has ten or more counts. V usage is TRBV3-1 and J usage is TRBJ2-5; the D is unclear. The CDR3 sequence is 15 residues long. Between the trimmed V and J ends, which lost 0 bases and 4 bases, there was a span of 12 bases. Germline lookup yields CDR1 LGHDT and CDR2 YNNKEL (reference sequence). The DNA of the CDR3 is TGTGCCAGCAGCCAAGACGAGCTAGGAGTAGAGACCCAGTACTTC. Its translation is CASSQDELGVETQYF.

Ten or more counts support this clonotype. CDR3 amino acids: CSSPPTKLGLENTEAFF. Here the CDR3 DNA reads TGCAGTTCCCCCCCCACTAAGCTCGGGTTGGAGAACACTGAAGCTTTCTTT. This chain links TRBV20-1 with TRBJ1-1; unclear D gene. Germline V lookup: CDR1 DFQATT, CDR2 SNEGSKA (reference sequence). This CDR3 spans 17 amino acids. Trimming removed 8 bases from V and 1 base from J, with 26 bases in between.

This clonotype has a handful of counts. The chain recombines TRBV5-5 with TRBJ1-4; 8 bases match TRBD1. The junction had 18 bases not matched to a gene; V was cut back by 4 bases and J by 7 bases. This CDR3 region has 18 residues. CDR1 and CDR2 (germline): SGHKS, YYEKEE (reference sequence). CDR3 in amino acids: CASSPSLETGVRGEKLFF. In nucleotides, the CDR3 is TGTGCCAGCAGCCCAAGCCTGGAGACAGGGGTGAGGGGTGAAAAACTGTTTTTT.

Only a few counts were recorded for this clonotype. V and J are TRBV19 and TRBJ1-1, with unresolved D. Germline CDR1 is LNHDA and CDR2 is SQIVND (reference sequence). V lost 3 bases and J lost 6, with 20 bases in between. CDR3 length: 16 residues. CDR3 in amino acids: CASSILLGKGRSEAFF. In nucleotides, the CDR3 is TGTGCCAGTAGTATCCTCCTCGGAAAGGGTCGGTCTGAAGCTTTCTTT.

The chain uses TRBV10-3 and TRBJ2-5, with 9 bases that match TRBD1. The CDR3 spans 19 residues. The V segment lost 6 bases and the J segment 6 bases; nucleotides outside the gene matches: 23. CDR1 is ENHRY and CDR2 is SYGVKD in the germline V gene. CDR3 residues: CAISETGQGRQMIRKTQYF. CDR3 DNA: TGTGCCATCAGCGAGACGGGACAGGGTCGTCAAATGATTAGGAAGACCCAGTACTTC.